This T cell receptor beta chain was identified during a study of T cells in Graves' hyperthyroidism and ophthalmopathy. The investigators amplified TCR beta CDR3 regions from RNA transcripts. In the first-round RT-PCR of the TCR CDR3, the HTBI primer set was used. TCRdb itself ran the multiplex PCR reads through MiXCR, one entry per CDR3 protein. The table shows some 690,000 distinct CDR3 sequences, with 15% to 20% occurring only once. In its sample, this clonotype was seen many times. Trimming removed 6 bases from V and 0 bases from J; junction bases left unmatched: 6. CDR1 and CDR2 (germline): SNHLY, FYNNEI. This CDR3 is built from 15 residues.

Material for sequencing was blood. V and J are TRBV2 and TRBJ2-3; TRBD1 matches at 7 bases. This clonotype originated in a man aged 50 to 60 with Graves' hyperthyroidism. In DNA, the CDR3 is TGTGCCAGCAGACCCAGGGGGTCCAGCACAGATACGCAGTATTTT. Its translation: CASRPRGSSTDTQYF.